A single sample gave rise to the 26 T cell receptor beta chains below, sequenced in a study of T cells after somatic rescue of genetic block (dated by TCRdb to 2018 to 2020). The protocol used for the library was the immunoSEQ multiplex PCR assay. Imported from immuneACCESS, the table was reduced by TCRdb to in-frame sequences with V and J called. These copies leave out some clones; in studies compared against another copy, an unresolved V gene accounts for under half, and the cause of the remainder is not known. The sample includes 45,000 to 70,000 clones, with roughly 96% observed a single time. The top ten clones comprise approximately 0.075% of the sample. The source material was peripheral blood mononuclear cells (PBMCs). The receptors stem from a child less than two years old.

The chain employs TRBV27 and TRBJ1-1; D is possibly TRBD1 (5 bases). Germline CDR1 and CDR2: MNHEY and SMNVEV (reference sequence). Trimming stripped 5 bases from V and 0 bases from J, with 16 bases between. This CDR3 region has 16 residues. CDR3 region: CASSSRDSRMNTEAFF. Written as DNA, the CDR3 is TGTGCCAGCAGTAGCAGGGACTCTCGCATGAACACTGAAGCTTTCTTT.

The chain recombines TRBV6-5 with TRBJ1-3; D gene ambiguous. Trimming removed 0 bases at V and 0 bases at J, with 9 bases between. Per germline, CDR1 MNHEY and CDR2 SVGAGI. The CDR3 runs to 16 residues. The CDR3 DNA is TGTGCCAGCAGTTACTCGATGGGGTACTCTGGAAACACCATATATTTT. Its translation is CASSYSMGYSGNTIYF.

The V call is TRBV6-6, the J call TRBJ2-7; D is possibly TRBD1 (6 bases). Germline V lookup: CDR1 MNHNY, CDR2 SVGAGI (reference sequence). The CDR3 is 15 amino acids. V shed 2 bases and J shed 5 bases, with 16 bases lying between them. CDR3 sequence reads: CASSYLPGQFHEQYF. The CDR3, as DNA: TGTGCCAGCAGTTACCTCCCCGGACAGTTCCACGAGCAGTACTTC.

The J gene is TRBJ2-1, the V gene TRBV5-6; 12 bases align to TRBD2. V was clipped by 4 bases and J by 7 bases; unmatched bases: 9. The CDR3 sequence is 16 residues long. The germline gives CDR1 SGHDT, CDR2 YYEEEE. In DNA, the CDR3 is TGTGCCAGCAGCCCGACTAGCGGGGGCCTGAGAAATGAGCAGTTCTTC. Translating it yields CASSPTSGGLRNEQFF.

This clone occurred once. The V call is TRBV6-5, the J call TRBJ2-2; D is ambiguous. This CDR3 has 14 amino acids. Germline-derived CDR1 and CDR2 are MNHEY and SVGAGI. The V end lost 0 bases, the J end lost 6 bases, and 8 bases lay between the germline ends. The CDR3 sequence is CASSYSHGPGELFF. CDR3 nucleotides: TGTGCCAGCAGTTACTCACACGGGCCCGGGGAGCTGTTTTTT.

The rearrangement links TRBV6-5 to TRBJ1-1; 7 bases agree with TRBD1. Germline V gene sequence: CDR1 MNHEY, CDR2 SVGAGI. This CDR3 is 14 amino acids long. V gave up 6 bases and J gave up 1 base; unmatched junction bases: 5. In nucleotides, the CDR3 is TGTGCCAGCAGCCTCGGGACAGCGAACACTGAAGCTTTCTTT. Its translation is CASSLGTANTEAFF.

The V and J genes are TRBV5-1 and TRBJ1-6; TRBD1 aligns across 7 bases. CDR3 length equals 15 residues. Germline CDR1 SGHRS, CDR2 YFSETQ. V was pared by 3 bases and J by 5 bases, with 5 bases of the junction left unmatched. Written as DNA, the CDR3 is TGCGCCAGCAGCTGGGGGCAGGGGGATAATTCACCCCTCCACTTT. Translation: CASSWGQGDNSPLHF.

The chain employs TRBV11-2 and TRBJ2-3, with a possible D match to TRBD1 (5 bases). V was pared by 5 bases and J by 6 bases, with 6 bases between. Germline V lookup: CDR1 SGHAT, CDR2 FQNNGV. The CDR3 extends over 11 amino acids. DNA of the CDR3: TGTGCCAGCAGCCCAGGGGATACGCAGTATTTT. Its protein product is CASSPGDTQYF. The full variable domain, with the rest looked up from reference TRBV11-2 and TRBJ2-3, is EAGVAQSPRYKIIEKRQSVAFWCNPISGHATLYWYQQILGQGPKLLIQFQNNGVVDDSQLPKDRFSAERLKGVDSTLKIQPAKLEDSAVYLCASSPGDTQYFGPGTRLTVL.

This clone appeared a single time. The chain recombines TRBV18 with TRBJ2-3; D not resolved. The CDR3 spans 15 residues. Trimming cost V 3 bases and J 2 bases, with 12 bases left between them. CDR1 KGHSH and CDR2 LQKENI come from the germline V gene. The CDR3 loop is CASSPARLDTDTQYF. CDR3 coding DNA: TGTGCCAGCTCACCGGCCCGGCTTGACACAGATACGCAGTATTTT.

Concerning this clone itself: One end of the junction fails to match germline, which may point to a read error. The same CDR3 can be traced to other DNA sequences in this sample. The chain recombines TRBV28 with TRBJ2-5, with 7 bases fitting TRBD2. The V gene's germline CDR1 is MDHEN and CDR2 SYDVKM. The CDR3 covers 16 residues. The chain's CDR3 is CASSIGPGGFQETQYF. CDR3 nucleotide sequence: TGTGCCAGCAGTATCGGGCCGGGAGGCTTCCAAGAGACCCAATACTTC.

This sequence joins TRBV25-1 and TRBJ2-4; 10 positions agree with TRBD2. Germline V gives CDR1 MGHDK, CDR2 SYGVNS. Germline trimming cut 3 bases from V and 8 bases from J; bases unmatched to any gene: 7. This CDR3 is 15 amino acids long. The CDR3 reads CASSDPGLADDIQYF. In DNA form, the CDR3 reads TGTGCCAGCAGTGACCCCGGACTAGCGGACGACATTCAGTACTTC.

The chain links TRBV30 to TRBJ2-3; TRBD1 agrees at 7 bases. Trimming at V came to 2 bases and at J to 14 bases, leaving 13 bases not matched to a gene. This CDR3 contains 13 residues. The V gene's germline CDR1 is GTSNPN and CDR2 SVGIG (reference sequence). CDR3 amino acids: CAWSRQGQSSGYF. CDR3 nucleotide sequence: TGTGCCTGGAGTCGACAGGGACAAAGCTCGGGGTATTTT.

The chain couples TRBV18 to TRBJ2-2; perhaps TRBD2 as D (5 bases). Germline CDR1 reads KGHSH; CDR2 reads LQKENI. V lost 6 bases and J 0 bases, leaving 11 bases between the germline ends. CDR3 length: 15 amino acids. The CDR3 DNA sequence: TGTGCCAGCTCTCGGCGGGCATCGAACACCGGGGAGCTGTTTTTT. Protein sequence: CASSRRASNTGELFF.

The V gene is TRBV4-1, the J gene TRBJ2-7, with TRBD2 matching over 7 bases. Germline lookup yields CDR1 MGHRA and CDR2 YSYEKL. Trimming at V came to 1 base and at J to 2 bases, leaving 5 bases not matched to a gene. The CDR3 totals 15 residues. The CDR3: CASSQVSRGTYEQYF. The CDR3, as DNA: TGCGCCAGCAGCCAAGTCTCGCGGGGGACCTACGAGCAGTACTTC.

The rearrangement uses TRBV10-1 and TRBJ2-7, with D possibly being TRBD1 (6 bases). Germline assignment: CDR1 WNHNN and CDR2 SYGVQD (reference sequence). The CDR3 consists of 13 residues. Trimming removed 4 bases at V and 3 bases at J, with 10 bases between. This chain's CDR3 is CASSGDKNYEQYF. As DNA, the CDR3 is TGCGCCAGCAGTGGGGACAAAAACTACGAGCAGTACTTC.

This clone is a singleton in its sample. This chain links TRBV10-3 with TRBJ2-7; tentatively, D is TRBD1 (5 bases). V was clipped by 3 bases and J by 1 base, with 19 bases between them. The CDR3 is made up of 17 amino acids. The V gene's germline CDR1 is ENHRY and CDR2 SYGVKD. For the CDR3, the DNA is TGTGCCATCAGTGAACCCTTTAGGGGTAAGATTTCCTACGAGCAGTACTTC. It translates to CAISEPFRGKISYEQYF.

The CDR3 reads CASRHDRAYEQYF. The CDR3 region has the DNA TGTGCCAGCAGACACGACAGAGCCTACGAGCAGTACTTC. The V call is TRBV2, the J call TRBJ2-7; the D gene is possibly TRBD1 (5 bases). Between the trimmed V and J ends, which lost 6 bases and 2 bases, there was a span of 11 bases. CDR1 SNHLY and CDR2 FYNNEI come from the germline V gene. This CDR3 region has 13 residues.

This clone was observed a single time. The chain has TRBV6-5 and TRBJ1-1, with 9 bases lining up with TRBD1. Per germline, CDR1 MNHEY and CDR2 SVGAGI. With V trimmed by 0 bases and J by 3 bases, 2 bases remained unmatched. CDR3 length equals 15 residues. The CDR3 coding sequence is TGTGCCAGCAGTTACTCTCGGACAGGGGACACTGAAGCTTTCTTT. Protein: CASSYSRTGDTEAFF.

The chain has TRBV28 and TRBJ1-4; maybe TRBD1 (6 bases). Germline loops: CDR1 MDHEN, CDR2 SYDVKM. V lost 6 bases and J 2 bases, leaving 13 bases between the germline ends. The CDR3 consists of 15 residues. The CDR3 region is CASRIRGFTNEKLFF. Written as DNA, the CDR3 is TGTGCCAGCAGGATCAGGGGTTTTACTAATGAAAAACTGTTTTTT.

The chain links TRBV6-6 to TRBJ1-1; TRBD1 agrees at 8 bases. The junction had 6 bases not matched to a gene; V was cut back by 2 bases and J by 4 bases. The CDR3 totals 15 residues. CDR1 is MNHNY and CDR2 is SVGAGI in the germline V gene (reference sequence). CDR3 in DNA: TGTGCCAGCAGTTACGTACCAGGGGGCACCACTGAAGCTTTCTTT. Amino acids: CASSYVPGGTTEAFF.

This rearrangement joins TRBV6-1 to TRBJ2-5, with TRBD1 identical over 7 bases. The J call is uncertain, as TRBJ2-7 better fits the DNA end. Germline lookup yields CDR1 MNHNS and CDR2 SASEGT. This CDR3 is 11 amino acids long. The CDR3 DNA reads TGTGCCACCGGGACAGACTACGAGCAGTACTTC. Its translation: CATGTDYEQYF.

The V call is TRBV4-2, the J call TRBJ2-2, with TRBD2 identical over 9 bases. CDR1 and CDR2 from the germline V gene are LGHNA and YNFKEQ. The ends lost 4 bases at V and 1 base at J; junction bases unmatched: 1. The CDR3 spans 15 residues. CDR3 in DNA: TGTGCCAGCAGCCGACTAGCGGAGAACACCGGGGAGCTGTTTTTT. It translates to CASSRLAENTGELFF.

The rearrangement joins TRBV19 to TRBJ2-3; no definite D call. Trimming removed 1 base from V and 0 bases from J, with 2 bases in between. From germline, CDR1 is LNHDA and CDR2 SQIVND (reference sequence). CDR3 length: 13 residues. DNA of the CDR3: TGTGCCAGTAGTATAGCTAGCACAGATACGCAGTATTTT. It translates to CASSIASTDTQYF.

This chain connects TRBV5-1 to TRBJ1-2; 9 bases are a match to TRBD1. Looked up from germline, CDR1 is SGHRS and CDR2 is YFSETQ. The J segment lost 1 base and the V segment lost 0 bases, leaving 10 bases of the junction unmatched. The CDR3 runs 18 residues. CDR3: CASSLGRDRVRLNYGYTF. CDR3 coding DNA: TGCGCCAGCAGCTTGGGCCGGGACAGGGTCCGGCTTAACTATGGCTACACCTTC.

The rearrangement links TRBV28 to TRBJ1-3; weak D call: TRBD1 (6 bases). The V and J ends lost 8 bases and 4 bases respectively, with 15 bases between them. The CDR3 is 14 amino acids. CDR1 is MDHEN, CDR2 SYDVKM, per germline. The CDR3 here is CASGFRGLGNTIYF. CDR3 sequence (DNA): TGTGCCAGCGGATTCAGGGGCCTCGGAAACACCATATATTTT. Using reference TRBV28 and TRBJ1-3 for the parts outside the CDR3, the full variable domain is DVKVTQSSRYLVKRTGEKVFLECVQDMDHENMFWYRQDPGLGLRLIYFSYDVKMKEKGDIPEGYSVSREKKERFSLILESASTNQTSMYLCASGFRGLGNTIYFGEGSWLTVV.

The CDR3 sequence: CASSFDGLNEKLFF. The CDR3 DNA sequence: TGTGCCAGCAGTTTCGACGGCCTTAATGAAAAACTGTTTTTT. The chain uses TRBV28 and TRBJ1-4, with D unclear. This CDR3 contains 14 residues. Germline CDR1 is MDHEN and CDR2 is SYDVKM. With 3 bases removed from V and 4 bases from J, the gap between germline ends came to 9 bases.